The sequence of this T cell receptor (beta chain) was determined in a study of CD8+ T cells in alopecia areata. This clone came up a few times. Each gene name is a mouse one. The read ends 4 residues before the CDR3 terminus; that terminus is restored from the germline J gene. Cutaneous lymph node cells were pooled, and they were sorted using CD4, CD8alpha, NKG2D, NKG2ACE and other markers. Extracted from the samples, RNA was reverse transcribed into cDNA to serve as the sequencing template. Here immunoSEQ multiplex PCR was the method, and the copy in TCRdb shows in-frame clones only, minus some. This sample has about 300,000 clones, each found more than once. This CDR3 is 15 amino acids long. Germline-derived CDR1 and CDR2 are NSQYPW and LRSPGD (reference sequence). Losses at the gene ends were 0 bases for V and 2 bases for J; bases not matched to a gene: 1.

Sequenced: CD4+ T cells sorted from a lymph node. V usage is TRBV1 and J usage is TRBJ2-1; 7 bases map to TRBD2. This TCR was sampled from a C3H/HeJ mouse with alopecia areata. Mouse strain MHC haplotype: H2-k. CDR3 DNA (partial): TGCACCTGCAGTGCAGAACTGGGGTACTATGCT. It encodes CTCSAELGYYA. The whole CDR3 protein reads CTCSAELGYYAEQFF.